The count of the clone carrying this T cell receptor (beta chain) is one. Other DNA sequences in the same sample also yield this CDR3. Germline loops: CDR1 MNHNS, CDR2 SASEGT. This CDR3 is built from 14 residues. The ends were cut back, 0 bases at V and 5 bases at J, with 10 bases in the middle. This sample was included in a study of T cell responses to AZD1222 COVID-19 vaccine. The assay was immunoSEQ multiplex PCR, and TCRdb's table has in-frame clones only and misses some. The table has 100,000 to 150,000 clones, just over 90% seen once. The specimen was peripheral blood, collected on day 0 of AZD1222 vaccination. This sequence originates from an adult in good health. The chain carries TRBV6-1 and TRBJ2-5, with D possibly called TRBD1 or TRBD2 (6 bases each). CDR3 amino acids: CASSEAGGRETQYF. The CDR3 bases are TGTGCCAGCAGTGAAGCAGGGGGGAGGGAGACCCAGTACTTC.